Below, 26 T cell receptor beta chains from the same sample are listed, as sequenced in a study of CD8 T cells in ankylosing spondylitis. TCRdb analysed the 5' RACE reads with MiXCR anew, one entry per CDR3 protein. The sample consists of some 150,000 distinct CDR3 sequences, under 55% of them appearing once. The sample was synovial fluid, either unsorted or a sorted T cell fraction (not recorded which). The receptors come from a male donor with ankylosing spondylitis.

The gene calls are TRBV28 and TRBJ2-7; D perhaps matches TRBD2 (6 bases). There are 13 residues in the CDR3. V shed 6 bases and J shed 9 bases, with 18 bases lying between them. The germline CDR1 and CDR2 sequences are MDHEN and SYDVKM. DNA of the CDR3: TGTGCCAGCAGACTCCCGGGACTCTTACTGCAGTACTTC. Protein sequence: CASRLPGLLLQYF.

The chain has TRBV20-1 and TRBJ2-1; 8 bases map to TRBD2. CDR1 is DFQATT, CDR2 SNEGSKA, per germline (reference sequence). The CDR3 spans 14 residues. Trimming took 1 base from V and 5 from J; bases not matched to a gene: 4. The CDR3 DNA sequence: TGCAGTGCTAGAGGTCAGCGGGAGAACAATGAGCAGTTCTTC. Amino acid sequence: CSARGQRENNEQFF.

There are a few counts of this clonotype. The V and J genes are TRBV7-6 and TRBJ1-4; the D gene is possibly TRBD1 (5 bases). Trimming stripped 4 bases from V and 8 bases from J, with 14 bases between. Germline loops: CDR1 SGHVS, CDR2 FNYEAQ. The CDR3 extends over 14 amino acids. The CDR3 DNA is TGTGCCAGCAGCTGGATCGGGGGTGGAGAAAAACTGTTTTTT. Translation: CASSWIGGGEKLFF.

The V call is TRBV11-2, the J call TRBJ2-1, with unresolved D. Germline values: CDR1 SGHAT, CDR2 FQNNGV. Between the trimmed V and J ends, which lost 3 bases and 12 bases, there was a span of 12 bases. There are 12 residues in the CDR3. The CDR3 here is CASSLMLVGQFF. The CDR3 coding sequence is TGTGCCAGCAGCTTGATGCTTGTCGGGCAGTTCTTC.

The V call is TRBV3-1, the J call TRBJ2-7; tentative D call: TRBD1 (6 bases). The CDR3 extends over 14 amino acids. V was clipped by 1 base and J by 6 bases, with 13 bases between them. The germline V gene has CDR1 LGHDT and CDR2 YNNKEL (reference sequence). CDR3 nucleotide sequence: TGTGCCAGCAGCCAAGGGGGTCAGGGGCGCGAGCAGTACTTC. It yields the protein CASSQGGQGREQYF.

There are a few counts of this clonotype. This chain connects TRBV20-1 to TRBJ1-2; D not certain. CDR1 is DFQATT and CDR2 is SNEGSKA in the germline V gene (reference sequence). This CDR3 region has 13 residues. V shed 1 base and J shed 3 bases, with 9 bases lying between them. In DNA form, the CDR3 reads TGCAGTGCTAGAGTGGGTACGGACTATGGCTACACCTTC. This translates into CSARVGTDYGYTF.

The V gene is TRBV9, the J gene TRBJ1-2, with 10 bases aligning to TRBD1. The CDR3 contains 15 residues. Trimming cost V 4 bases and J 8 bases; bases outside gene matches: 11. The germline CDR1 and CDR2 sequences are SGDLS and YYNGEE. The CDR3 DNA reads TGTGCCAGCAGCCCTCCAGGGGACAGGGGTAAGGGCTACACCTTC. Encoded protein: CASSPPGDRGKGYTF.

The chain uses TRBV29-1 and TRBJ2-5; D possibly matches TRBD1 or TRBD2 (5 bases each). Trimming left V 8 bases short and J 5 bases short, with 21 bases between. The CDR3 loop spans 14 amino acids. Germline lookup yields CDR1 SQVTM and CDR2 ANQGSEA. The CDR3 sequence is CSFHGGRVRETQYF. The CDR3, as DNA: TGCAGCTTCCATGGGGGACGTGTTCGGGAGACCCAGTACTTC.

The CDR3 nucleotides read TGCGCCAGCAGCTTGGTAGTCAGCAGCGGAGAGACCCAGTACTTC. As protein: CASSLVVSSGETQYF. The J gene is TRBJ2-5, the V gene TRBV5-1; perhaps TRBD2 as D (5 bases). Germline V gene data show CDR1 as SGHRS and CDR2 as YFSETQ. This CDR3 contains 15 residues. V was trimmed by 0 bases and J by 4 bases, leaving 13 bases between them.

The V gene is TRBV18, the J gene TRBJ2-6; either TRBD1 or TRBD2 may fit D (5 bases each). V was pared by 3 bases and J by 0 bases, with 12 bases between. This CDR3 comprises 17 residues. In germline, CDR1 is KGHSH, CDR2 LQKENI. The CDR3 sequence: CASSPTIRGSGANVLTF. DNA for the CDR3: TGTGCCAGCTCACCGACTATAAGGGGCTCTGGGGCCAACGTCCTGACTTTC.

The chain combines TRBV2 with TRBJ1-2, with D perhaps matching TRBD1 (6 bases). V dropped 7 bases and J dropped 0 bases, with 15 bases sitting between them. The germline gives CDR1 SNHLY, CDR2 FYNNEI. The CDR3 has 15 residues. The CDR3, as DNA: TGTGCCAGCAAGGGTCGCAGGGGAGCTAACTATGGCTACACCTTC. Translated: CASKGRRGANYGYTF.

V and J are TRBV12-3 or TRBV12-4 and TRBJ2-7, with TRBD2 matching over 12 bases. The length of the CDR3 is 15 residues. V was clipped by 6 bases and J by 1 base; unmatched bases: 4. The CDR3 protein is CASSRLAGVSYEQYF. CDR3 sequence (DNA): TGTGCCAGCAGCAGACTAGCGGGGGTTTCCTACGAGCAGTACTTC.

In this sample, this clonotype turned up a few times. V is TRBV18 and J is TRBJ2-7; maybe TRBD1 (5 bases). Germline V gives CDR1 KGHSH, CDR2 LQKENI. V was shortened by 2 bases and J by 3 bases, with 17 bases between the two germline ends. The length of the CDR3 is 16 residues. The CDR3 coding sequence is TGTGCCAGCTCACCAGGGGCCCGGCGATTAGACTACGAGCAGTACTTC. Protein product: CASSPGARRLDYEQYF.

The chain recombines TRBV12-3 or TRBV12-4 with TRBJ2-5; no clear D. This CDR3 contains 14 residues. Trimming took off 1 base at V and 4 bases at J, with 10 bases between the two ends. CDR3 coding DNA: TGTGCCAGCAGTTTAGGGTGGACGGGAGAGACCCAGTACTTC. Encoded protein: CASSLGWTGETQYF.

This clonotype was seen many times. V usage is TRBV7-9 and J usage is TRBJ2-2; D possibly corresponds to TRBD1 (7 bases). The CDR3 length is 13 residues. Germline lookup yields CDR1 SEHNR and CDR2 FQNEAQ (reference sequence). V dropped 8 bases and J dropped 6 bases, with 13 bases sitting between them. The CDR3 DNA sequence: TGTGCCAGCGGAGGGGGCGGATCCGGGGAGCTGTTTTTT. Its protein is CASGGGGSGELFF.

The chain links TRBV6-5 to TRBJ1-1, with D unresolved. From germline, CDR1 is MNHEY and CDR2 SVGAGI. This CDR3 has 15 amino acids. Trimming pared 4 bases from V and 0 bases from J, leaving 12 bases between. The CDR3 sequence is CASSSDGRLNTEAFF. The CDR3 coding sequence is TGTGCCAGCAGTTCAGACGGACGGTTGAACACTGAAGCTTTCTTT.

This clonotype was observed a handful of times. The CDR3, as DNA: TGCGCCAGCAGCTTGGGGACAGGGTACGAGACCCAGTACTTC. Protein sequence: CASSLGTGYETQYF. The gene calls are TRBV5-1 and TRBJ2-5; 8 bases agree with TRBD1. With 0 bases clipped from V and 5 bases from J, the junction kept 3 bases outside the gene matches. The CDR3 spans 14 residues. Germline V gene lookup returns CDR1 SGHRS and CDR2 YFSETQ. The complete variable domain, with remaining parts taken from reference TRBV5-1 and TRBJ2-5, reads KAGVTQTPRYLIKTRGQQVTLSCSPISGHRSVSWYQQTPGQGLQFLFEYFSETQRNKGNFPGRFSGRQFSNSRSEMNVSTLELGDSALYLCASSLGTGYETQYFGPGTRLLVL.

The chain is built from TRBV10-3 and TRBJ2-1; D is perhaps TRBD1 (6 bases). V gave up 2 bases and J gave up 2 bases, with 7 bases separating them. In germline, CDR1 is ENHRY, CDR2 SYGVKD. CDR3 length equals 14 residues. As DNA, the CDR3 is TGTGCCATCAGTGAGCCAGGGGCCTACAATGAGCAGTTCTTC. Translating it yields CAISEPGAYNEQFF.

The table lists this clonotype with a few counts. The chain is built from TRBV20-1 and TRBJ2-3; D might be TRBD1 or TRBD2, each matching 6 bases. This CDR3 spans 16 amino acids. Germline loops: CDR1 DFQATT, CDR2 SNEGSKA (reference sequence). With 2 bases removed from V and 4 bases from J, the gap between germline ends came to 19 bases. CDR3 coding DNA: TGCAGTGCTAGACCCCCAAGGGGGGCCGTCCCAGATACGCAGTATTTT. Its protein is CSARPPRGAVPDTQYF.

This clonotype was detected many times. This chain joins TRBV3-1 and TRBJ2-5; TRBD2 matches 9 bases. After removal of 1 base from V and 4 bases from J, the junction contained 4 bases not matched to a gene. CDR1 and CDR2 (germline): LGHDT, YNNKEL (reference sequence). This CDR3 has 15 residues. CDR3 coding DNA: TGTGCCAGCAGCCAAGTACCTAGCGGGGCAGAGACCCAGTACTTC. It specifies CASSQVPSGAETQYF.

This clonotype was seen a few times. The chain recombines TRBV4-3 with TRBJ1-5, with D tentatively TRBD1 (5 bases). With 4 bases removed from V and 5 bases from J, the gap between germline ends came to 15 bases. Germline values: CDR1 LGHNA, CDR2 YSLEER. The CDR3 spans 15 residues. The DNA for the CDR3 is TGCGCCAGCAGCCGAGACGGGACCCCTCATCAGCCCCAGCATTTT. This sequence encodes CASSRDGTPHQPQHF.

As to this clonotype: A much larger clone lies a single base off, so this may be a read error. The chain couples TRBV6-4 to TRBJ2-1, with 14 bases identical to TRBD2. The V and J ends lost 0 bases and 8 bases, in that order; junction bases with no gene match: 0. CDR1 is MRHNA and CDR2 is SNTAGT in the germline V gene. The CDR3 is 15 residues long. The CDR3 here is CASSDSTSGGDEQFF. The CDR3 region has the DNA TGTGCCAGCAGTGACTCGACTAGCGGGGGGGATGAGCAGTTCTTC.

The V and J genes are TRBV7-2 and TRBJ1-3; D remains unclear. Looked up from germline, CDR1 is SGHTA and CDR2 is FQGNSA. V lost 4 bases and J 0 bases, leaving 10 bases between the germline ends. The CDR3 contains 15 residues. The CDR3 is CASSSIQDSGNTIYF. In DNA, the CDR3 is TGTGCCAGCAGCTCGATTCAGGACTCTGGAAACACCATATATTTT. Drawing the rest from reference TRBV7-2 and TRBJ1-3, the complete variable domain is GAGVSQSPSNKVTEKGKDVELRCDPISGHTALYWYRQSLGQGLEFLIYFQGNSAPDKSGLPSDRFSAERTGGSVSTLTIQRTQQEDSAVYLCASSSIQDSGNTIYFGEGSWLTVV.

This clonotype was seen ten or more times. This chain joins TRBV24-1 and TRBJ2-5; the D gene is possibly TRBD2 (7 bases). The V end was cut by 9 bases, the J end by 10 bases, with 23 bases between. The CDR3 covers 14 residues. In germline, CDR1 is KGHDR, CDR2 SFDVKD. The CDR3: CATAPSGGRPHQYF. The CDR3 DNA reads as TGTGCCACCGCGCCATCCGGGGGGCGCCCCCACCAGTACTTC.

The chain combines TRBV28 with TRBJ2-7; D is uncertain. The germline CDR1 and CDR2 sequences are MDHEN and SYDVKM. Trimming stripped 8 bases from V and 2 bases from J, with 7 bases between. The CDR3 loop spans 11 amino acids. For the CDR3, the DNA is TGTGCCAGCGGGAACCCCTACGAGCAGTACTTC. It is translated as CASGNPYEQYF.

This rearrangement joins TRBV7-4 to TRBJ1-2, with TRBD1 matching over 12 bases. Germline V gene data show CDR1 as SGHVT and CDR2 as SQSDAQ. Germline trimming cut 5 bases from V and 2 bases from J; bases unmatched to any gene: 9. The CDR3 has 17 amino acids. DNA for the CDR3: TGTGCCAGCAGCCCCCGGGACAGGGGGCCATTAAACTATGGCTACACCTTC. Encoded protein: CASSPRDRGPLNYGYTF.